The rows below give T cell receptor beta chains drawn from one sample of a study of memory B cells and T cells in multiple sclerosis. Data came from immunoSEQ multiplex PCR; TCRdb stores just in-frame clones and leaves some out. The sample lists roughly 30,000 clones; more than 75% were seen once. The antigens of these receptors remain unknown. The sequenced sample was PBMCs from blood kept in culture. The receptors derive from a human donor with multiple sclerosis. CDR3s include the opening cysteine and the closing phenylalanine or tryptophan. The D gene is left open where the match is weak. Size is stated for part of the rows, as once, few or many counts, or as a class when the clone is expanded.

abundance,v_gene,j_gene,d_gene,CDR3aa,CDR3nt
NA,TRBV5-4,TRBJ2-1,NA,CASSLGAGHSYNEQFF,TGTGCCAGCAGCTTGGGTGCGGGGCACTCCTACAATGAGCAGTTCTTC
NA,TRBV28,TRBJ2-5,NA,CASSSSDSFQETQYF,TGTGCCAGCAGTTCATCTGACAGTTTCCAAGAGACCCAGTACTTC
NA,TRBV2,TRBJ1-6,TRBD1,CASSDGQASF,TGTGCCAGCAGTGACGGACAGGCTTCGTTT
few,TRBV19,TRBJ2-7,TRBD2,CASSAASGSAYEQYF,TGTGCCAGTAGCGCAGCTAGCGGGTCAGCCTACGAGCAGTACTTC
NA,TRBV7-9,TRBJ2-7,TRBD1,CASSLSGTVGDEQYF,TGTGCCAGCAGCTTATCCGGGACAGTGGGGGACGAGCAGTACTTC
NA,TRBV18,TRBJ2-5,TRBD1,CASSPTGTGGETQYF,TGTGCCAGCTCACCTACCGGGACAGGTGGGGAGACCCAGTACTTC
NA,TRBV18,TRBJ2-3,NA,CASSPAGANTQYF,TGTGCCAGCTCACCCGCAGGGGCTAATACGCAGTATTTT
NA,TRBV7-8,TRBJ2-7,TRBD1,CASRGQGAYEQYF,TGTGCCAGCAGGGGACAGGGGGCCTACGAGCAGTACTTC
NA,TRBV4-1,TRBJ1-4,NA,CASSQEPWVGKAEKLFF,TGCGCCAGCAGCCAAGAACCTTGGGTCGGGAAGGCCGAAAAACTGTTTTTT
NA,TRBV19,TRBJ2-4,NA,CASSMQTGRDIQYF,TGTGCCAGTAGTATGCAGACAGGGAGGGACATTCAGTACTTC
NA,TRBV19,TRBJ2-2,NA,CASSISVWSTGELFF,TGTGCCAGTAGTATCAGCGTCTGGAGCACCGGGGAGCTGTTTTTT
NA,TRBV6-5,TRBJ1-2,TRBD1,CASSGMGQGARGYTF,TGTGCCAGCAGTGGTATGGGACAGGGGGCGCGGGGCTACACCTTC
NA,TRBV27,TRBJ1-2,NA,CASSSTFRGANYGYTF,TGTGCCAGCAGTTCTACCTTTCGGGGGGCAAACTATGGCTACACCTTC
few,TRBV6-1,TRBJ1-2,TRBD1,CASSEGDRTGGYTF,TGTGCCAGCAGTGAAGGGGACAGGACGGGAGGCTACACCTTC
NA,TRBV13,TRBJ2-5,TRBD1,CASSPGTGPRTQYF,TGTGCCAGCAGCCCAGGGACAGGCCCACGGACCCAGTACTTC
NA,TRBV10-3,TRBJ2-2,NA,CAISELGNTGELFF,TGTGCCATCAGTGAACTAGGGAACACCGGGGAGCTGTTTTTT
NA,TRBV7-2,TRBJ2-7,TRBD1,CASSLGTGYYEQYF,TGTGCCAGCAGCCTCGGGACAGGATATTACGAGCAGTACTTC
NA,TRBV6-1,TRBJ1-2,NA,CASMSGKQIGDGYTF,TGTGCCAGCATGTCAGGAAAACAGATTGGGGATGGCTACACCTTC
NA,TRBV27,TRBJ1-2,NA,CASSLKGLYGYTF,TGTGCCAGCAGTTTAAAGGGTCTCTATGGCTACACCTTC
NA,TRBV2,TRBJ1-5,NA,CASSDVSAGSNQPQHF,TGTGCCAGCAGTGATGTGTCTGCGGGGAGCAATCAGCCCCAGCATTTT